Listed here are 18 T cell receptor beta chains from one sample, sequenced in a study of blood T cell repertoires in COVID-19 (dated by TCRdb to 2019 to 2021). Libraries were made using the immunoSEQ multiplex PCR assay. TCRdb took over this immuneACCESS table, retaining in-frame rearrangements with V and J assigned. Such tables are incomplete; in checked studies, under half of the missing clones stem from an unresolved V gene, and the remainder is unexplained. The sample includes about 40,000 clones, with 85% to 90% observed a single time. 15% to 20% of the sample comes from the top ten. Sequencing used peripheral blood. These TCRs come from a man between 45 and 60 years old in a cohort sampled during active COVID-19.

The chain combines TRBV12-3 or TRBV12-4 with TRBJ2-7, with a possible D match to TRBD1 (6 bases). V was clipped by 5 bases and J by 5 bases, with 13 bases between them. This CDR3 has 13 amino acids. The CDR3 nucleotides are TGTGCCAGCAGTCCTACAGGGCCACACGAGCAGTACTTC. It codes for CASSPTGPHEQYF.

For the CDR3, the DNA is TGCGCCAGCAGCTTGGGTCTCAGGGAATACTCTGGAAACACCATATATTTT. This encodes CASSLGLREYSGNTIYF. The chain links TRBV5-1 to TRBJ1-3, with D perhaps matching TRBD1 (5 bases). Trimming pared 0 bases from V and 0 bases from J, leaving 13 bases between. The CDR3 runs 17 residues. Germline values: CDR1 SGHRS, CDR2 YFSETQ. The variable domain in full, completed from reference TRBV5-1 and TRBJ1-3, reads KAGVTQTPRYLIKTRGQQVTLSCSPISGHRSVSWYQQTPGQGLQFLFEYFSETQRNKGNFPGRFSGRQFSNSRSEMNVSTLELGDSALYLCASSLGLREYSGNTIYFGEGSWLTVV.

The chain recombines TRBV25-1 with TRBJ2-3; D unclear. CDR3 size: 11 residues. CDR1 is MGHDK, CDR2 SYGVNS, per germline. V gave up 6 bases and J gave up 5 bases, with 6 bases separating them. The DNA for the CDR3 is TGTGCCAGCAGAGCAATAGATACGCAGTATTTT. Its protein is CASRAIDTQYF.

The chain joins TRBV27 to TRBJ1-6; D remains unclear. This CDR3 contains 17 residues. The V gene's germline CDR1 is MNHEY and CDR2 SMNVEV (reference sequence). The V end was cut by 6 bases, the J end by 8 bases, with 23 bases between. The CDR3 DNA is TGTGCCAGCAGCCCTTCGGCCTATCTTTCGGAGCATTCACCCCTCCACTTT. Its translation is CASSPSAYLSEHSPLHF.

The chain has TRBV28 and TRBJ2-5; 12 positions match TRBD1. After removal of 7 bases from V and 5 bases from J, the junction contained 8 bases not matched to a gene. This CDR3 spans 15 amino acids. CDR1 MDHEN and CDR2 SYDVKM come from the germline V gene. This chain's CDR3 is CASNSGTGGLETQYF. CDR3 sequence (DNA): TGTGCCAGCAATTCGGGGACAGGGGGCTTGGAGACCCAGTACTTC.

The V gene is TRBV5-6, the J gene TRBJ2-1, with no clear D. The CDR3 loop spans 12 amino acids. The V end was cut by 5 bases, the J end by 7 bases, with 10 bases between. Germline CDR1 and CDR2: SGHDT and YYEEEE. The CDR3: CASRIDPNEQFF. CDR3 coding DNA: TGTGCCAGCAGAATAGATCCTAATGAGCAGTTCTTC.

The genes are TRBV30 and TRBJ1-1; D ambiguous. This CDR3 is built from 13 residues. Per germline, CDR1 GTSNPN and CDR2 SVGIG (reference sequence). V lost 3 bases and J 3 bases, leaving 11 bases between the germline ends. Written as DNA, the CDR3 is TGTGCCTGGAGCCCTGGTGGGCACACTGAAGCTTTCTTT. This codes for CAWSPGGHTEAFF.

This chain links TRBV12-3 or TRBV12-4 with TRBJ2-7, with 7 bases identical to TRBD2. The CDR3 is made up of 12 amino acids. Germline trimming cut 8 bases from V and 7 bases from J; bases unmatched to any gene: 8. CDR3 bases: TGTGCCAGCTGGGGGGGGACCCTGGAGCAGTACTTC. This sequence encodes CASWGGTLEQYF.

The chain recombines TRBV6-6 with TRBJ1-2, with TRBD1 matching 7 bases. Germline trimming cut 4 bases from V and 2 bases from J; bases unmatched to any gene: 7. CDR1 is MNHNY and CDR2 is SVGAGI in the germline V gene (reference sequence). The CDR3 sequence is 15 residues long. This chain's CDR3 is CASSSPQGGNYGYTF. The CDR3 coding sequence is TGTGCCAGCAGTTCTCCCCAGGGGGGAAACTATGGCTACACCTTC.

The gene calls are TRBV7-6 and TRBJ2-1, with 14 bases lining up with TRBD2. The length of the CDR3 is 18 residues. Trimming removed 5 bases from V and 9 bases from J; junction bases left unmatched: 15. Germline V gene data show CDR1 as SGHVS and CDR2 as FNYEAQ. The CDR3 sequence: CASSPPGTSGGFWAEQFF. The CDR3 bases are TGTGCCAGCAGCCCTCCCGGGACTAGCGGGGGTTTCTGGGCTGAGCAGTTCTTC.

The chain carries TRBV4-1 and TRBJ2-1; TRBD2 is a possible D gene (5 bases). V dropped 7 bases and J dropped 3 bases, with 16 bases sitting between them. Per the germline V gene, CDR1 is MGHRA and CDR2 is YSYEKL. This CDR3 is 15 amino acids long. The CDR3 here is CASTAATVNYNEQFF. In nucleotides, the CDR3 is TGCGCCAGCACAGCGGCGACGGTAAACTACAATGAGCAGTTCTTC.

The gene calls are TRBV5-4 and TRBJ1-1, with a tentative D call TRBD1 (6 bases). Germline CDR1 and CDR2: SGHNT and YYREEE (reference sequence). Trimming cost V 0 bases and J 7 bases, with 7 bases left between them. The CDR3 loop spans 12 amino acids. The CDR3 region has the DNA TGTGCCAGCAGCTTGGGGGACATTGAAGCTTTCTTT. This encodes CASSLGDIEAFF.

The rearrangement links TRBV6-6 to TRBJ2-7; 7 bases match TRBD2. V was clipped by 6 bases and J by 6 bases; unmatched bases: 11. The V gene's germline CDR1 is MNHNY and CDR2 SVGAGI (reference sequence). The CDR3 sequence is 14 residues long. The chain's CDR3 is CASRMSRGESEQYF. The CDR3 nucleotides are TGTGCCAGCAGAATGAGTCGGGGGGAAAGCGAGCAGTACTTC.

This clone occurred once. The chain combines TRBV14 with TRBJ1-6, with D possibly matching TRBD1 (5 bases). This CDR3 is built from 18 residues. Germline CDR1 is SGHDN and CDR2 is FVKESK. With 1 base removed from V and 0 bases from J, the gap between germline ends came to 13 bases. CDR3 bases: TGTGCCAGCAGCCAAGCTACGCCAGGGATCTCCTATAATTCACCCCTCCACTTT. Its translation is CASSQATPGISYNSPLHF.

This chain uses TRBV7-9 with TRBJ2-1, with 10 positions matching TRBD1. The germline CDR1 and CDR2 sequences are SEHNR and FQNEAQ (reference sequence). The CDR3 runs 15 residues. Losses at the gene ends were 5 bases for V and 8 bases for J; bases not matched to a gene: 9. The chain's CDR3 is CASSPDRGRTDEQFF. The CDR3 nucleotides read TGTGCCAGCAGCCCCGACAGGGGGCGCACCGATGAGCAGTTCTTC.

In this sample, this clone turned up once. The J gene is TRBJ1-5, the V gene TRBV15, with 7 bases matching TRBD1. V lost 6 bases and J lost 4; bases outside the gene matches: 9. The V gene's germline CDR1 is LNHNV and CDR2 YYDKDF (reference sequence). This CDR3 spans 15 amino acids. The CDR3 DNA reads TGTGCCACCAGGAGCCAGACAGGGAGGAATCAGCCCCAGCATTTT. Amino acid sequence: CATRSQTGRNQPQHF.

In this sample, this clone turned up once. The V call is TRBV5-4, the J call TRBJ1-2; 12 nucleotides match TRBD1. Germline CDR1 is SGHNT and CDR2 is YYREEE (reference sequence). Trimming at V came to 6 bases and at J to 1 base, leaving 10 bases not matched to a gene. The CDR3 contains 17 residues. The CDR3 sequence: CASIPGTGGAVNYGYTF. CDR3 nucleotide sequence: TGTGCCAGCATCCCCGGGACAGGGGGCGCCGTTAACTATGGCTACACCTTC.

The CDR3 sequence: CASSLIGVNQPQHF. The CDR3, as DNA: TGTGCCAGCAGCTTGATAGGGGTAAATCAGCCCCAGCATTTT. The chain employs TRBV5-6 and TRBJ1-5, with D possibly TRBD1 on 5 matching bases. Trimming shortened V by 1 base and J by 4 bases, and 9 bases separated the two germline ends. The CDR3 has 14 amino acids. Looked up from germline, CDR1 is SGHDT and CDR2 is YYEEEE.